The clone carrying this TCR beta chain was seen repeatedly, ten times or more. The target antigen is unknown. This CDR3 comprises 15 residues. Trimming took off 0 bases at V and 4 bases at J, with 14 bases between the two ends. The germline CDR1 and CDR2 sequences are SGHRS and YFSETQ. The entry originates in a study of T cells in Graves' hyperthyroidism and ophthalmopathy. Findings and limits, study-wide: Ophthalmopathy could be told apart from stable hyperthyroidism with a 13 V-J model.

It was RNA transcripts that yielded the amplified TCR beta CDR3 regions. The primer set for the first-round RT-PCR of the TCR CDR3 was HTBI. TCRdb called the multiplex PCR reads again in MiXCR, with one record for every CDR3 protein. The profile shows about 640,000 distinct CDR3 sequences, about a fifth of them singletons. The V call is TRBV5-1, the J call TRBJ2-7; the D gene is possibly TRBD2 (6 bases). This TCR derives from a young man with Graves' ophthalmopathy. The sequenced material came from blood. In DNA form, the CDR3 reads TGCGCCAGCAGCTTGGGAGCTAGCGCCATATACGAGCAGTACTTC. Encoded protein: CASSLGASAIYEQYF.